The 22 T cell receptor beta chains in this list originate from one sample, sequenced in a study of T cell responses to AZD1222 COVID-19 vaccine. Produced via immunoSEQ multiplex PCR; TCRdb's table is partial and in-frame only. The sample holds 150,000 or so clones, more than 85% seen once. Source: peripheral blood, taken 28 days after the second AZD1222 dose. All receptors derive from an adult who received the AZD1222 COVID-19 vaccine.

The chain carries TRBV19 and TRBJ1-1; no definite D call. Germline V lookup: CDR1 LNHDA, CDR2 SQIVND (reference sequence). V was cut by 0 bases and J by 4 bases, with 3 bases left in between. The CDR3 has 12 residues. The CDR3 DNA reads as TGTGCCAGTAGTATAGAGTTCACTGAAGCTTTCTTT. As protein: CASSIEFTEAFF.

The DNA for the CDR3 is TGTGCCAGCAGCGTAGGTGACGTTCTATCACCCCTCCACTTT. Its translation: CASSVGDVLSPLHF. This chain uses TRBV9 with TRBJ1-6; D is unclear. V was clipped by 0 bases and J by 10 bases, with 11 bases between them. Germline CDR1 SGDLS, CDR2 YYNGEE. The CDR3 contains 14 residues.

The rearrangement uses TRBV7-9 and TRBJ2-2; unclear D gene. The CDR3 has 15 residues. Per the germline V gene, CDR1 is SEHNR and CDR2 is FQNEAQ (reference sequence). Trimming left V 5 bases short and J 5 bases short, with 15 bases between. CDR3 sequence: CASSLSAVGTGELFF. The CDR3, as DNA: TGTGCCAGCAGCCTATCAGCAGTGGGAACCGGGGAGCTGTTTTTT.

The CDR3 loop is CASSLVGGRGNTEAFF. As DNA, the CDR3 is TGTGCCAGCAGCTTAGTTGGGGGGCGCGGGAACACTGAAGCTTTCTTT. This rearrangement joins TRBV11-2 to TRBJ1-1; D is perhaps TRBD1 (6 bases). The CDR3 covers 16 residues. Germline values: CDR1 SGHAT, CDR2 FQNNGV. The V end lost 1 base, the J end lost 1 base, and 13 bases lay between the germline ends.

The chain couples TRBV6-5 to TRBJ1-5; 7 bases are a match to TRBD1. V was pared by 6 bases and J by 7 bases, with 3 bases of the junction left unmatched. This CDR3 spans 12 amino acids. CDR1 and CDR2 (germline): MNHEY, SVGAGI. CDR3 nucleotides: TGTGCCAGCAGGACAGGGTCCCAGCCCCAGCATTTT. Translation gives CASRTGSQPQHF.

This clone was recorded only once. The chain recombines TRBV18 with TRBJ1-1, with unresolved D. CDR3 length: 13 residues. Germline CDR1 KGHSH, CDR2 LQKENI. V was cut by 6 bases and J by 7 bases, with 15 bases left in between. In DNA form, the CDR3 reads TGTGCCAGCTCCTCTTCGGCGCGGGGTGAAGCTTTCTTT. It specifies CASSSSARGEAFF.

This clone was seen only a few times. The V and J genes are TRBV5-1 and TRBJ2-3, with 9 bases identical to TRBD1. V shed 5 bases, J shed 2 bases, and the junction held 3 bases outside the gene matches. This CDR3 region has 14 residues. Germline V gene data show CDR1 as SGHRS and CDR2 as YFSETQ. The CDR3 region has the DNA TGCGCCAGCAGAAAACAGGGGGCCACAGATACGCAGTATTTT. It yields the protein CASRKQGATDTQYF.

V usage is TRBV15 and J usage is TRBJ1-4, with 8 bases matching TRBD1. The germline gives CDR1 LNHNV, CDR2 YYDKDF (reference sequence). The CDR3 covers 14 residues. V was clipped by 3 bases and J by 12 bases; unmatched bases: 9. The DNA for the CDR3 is TGTGCCACCAGCAGCCGGACAGGGAAATCTGAACTGTTTTTT. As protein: CATSSRTGKSELFF. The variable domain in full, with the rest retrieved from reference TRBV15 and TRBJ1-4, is DAMVIQNPRYQVTQFGKPVTLSCSQTLNHNVMYWYQQKSSQAPKLLFHYYDKDFNNEADTPDNFQSRRPNTSFCFLDIRSPGLGDTAMYLCATSSRTGKSELFFGSGTQLSVL.

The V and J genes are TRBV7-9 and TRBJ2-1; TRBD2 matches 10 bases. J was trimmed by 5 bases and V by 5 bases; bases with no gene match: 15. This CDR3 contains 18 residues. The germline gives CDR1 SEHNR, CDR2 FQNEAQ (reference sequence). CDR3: CASSGGKFSGLADNEQFF. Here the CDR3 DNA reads TGTGCCAGCAGCGGAGGGAAGTTTTCAGGACTAGCGGACAATGAGCAGTTCTTC.

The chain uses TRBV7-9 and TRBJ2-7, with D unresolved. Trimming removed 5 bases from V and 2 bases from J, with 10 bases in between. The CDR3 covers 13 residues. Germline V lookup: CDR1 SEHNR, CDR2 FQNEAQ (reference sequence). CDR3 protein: CASSPGSTYEQYF. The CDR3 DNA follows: TGTGCCAGCAGCCCGGGCAGCACCTACGAGCAGTACTTC.

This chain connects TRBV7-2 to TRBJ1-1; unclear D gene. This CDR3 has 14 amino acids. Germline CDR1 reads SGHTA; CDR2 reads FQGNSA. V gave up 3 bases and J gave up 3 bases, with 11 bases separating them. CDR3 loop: CASSLRPGDTEAFF. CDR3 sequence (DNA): TGTGCCAGCAGCTTGCGCCCGGGCGACACTGAAGCTTTCTTT.

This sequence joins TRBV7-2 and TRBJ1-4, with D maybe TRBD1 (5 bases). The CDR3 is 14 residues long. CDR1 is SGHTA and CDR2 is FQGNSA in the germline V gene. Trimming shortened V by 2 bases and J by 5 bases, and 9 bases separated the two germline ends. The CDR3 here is CASSLSGRNEKLFF. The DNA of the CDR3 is TGTGCCAGCAGCTTATCAGGGAGGAATGAAAAACTGTTTTTT.

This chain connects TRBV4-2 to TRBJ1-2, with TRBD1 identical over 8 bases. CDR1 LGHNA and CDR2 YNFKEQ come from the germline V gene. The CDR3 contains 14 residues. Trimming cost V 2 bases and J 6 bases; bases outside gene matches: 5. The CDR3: CASSQSGQGDGYTF. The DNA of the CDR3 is TGTGCCAGCAGCCAATCAGGACAGGGAGATGGCTACACCTTC.

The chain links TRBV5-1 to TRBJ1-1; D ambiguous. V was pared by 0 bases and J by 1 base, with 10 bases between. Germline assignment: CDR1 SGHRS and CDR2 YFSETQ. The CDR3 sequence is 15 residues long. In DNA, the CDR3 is TGCGCCAGCAGCTTGGGGTTTCCAAGGAACACTGAAGCTTTCTTT. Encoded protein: CASSLGFPRNTEAFF. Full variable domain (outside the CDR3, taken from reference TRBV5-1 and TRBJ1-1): KAGVTQTPRYLIKTRGQQVTLSCSPISGHRSVSWYQQTPGQGLQFLFEYFSETQRNKGNFPGRFSGRQFSNSRSEMNVSTLELGDSALYLCASSLGFPRNTEAFFGQGTRLTVV.

The CDR3 region has the DNA TGTGCCAGCAGCAGGGGACAGCTAGCCTTTAATTCACCCCTCCACTTT. Its translation: CASSRGQLAFNSPLHF. V is TRBV5-6 and J is TRBJ1-6, with TRBD1 identical over 7 bases. Losses at the gene ends were 4 bases for V and 6 bases for J; bases not matched to a gene: 10. Germline loops: CDR1 SGHDT, CDR2 YYEEEE. The CDR3 totals 16 residues.

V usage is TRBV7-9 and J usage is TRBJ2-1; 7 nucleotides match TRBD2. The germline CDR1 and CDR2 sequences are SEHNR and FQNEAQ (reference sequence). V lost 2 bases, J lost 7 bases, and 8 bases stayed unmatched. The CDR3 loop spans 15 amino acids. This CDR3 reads CASSLLAGEVNEQFF. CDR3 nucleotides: TGTGCCAGCAGCTTACTCGCGGGAGAGGTGAATGAGCAGTTCTTC.

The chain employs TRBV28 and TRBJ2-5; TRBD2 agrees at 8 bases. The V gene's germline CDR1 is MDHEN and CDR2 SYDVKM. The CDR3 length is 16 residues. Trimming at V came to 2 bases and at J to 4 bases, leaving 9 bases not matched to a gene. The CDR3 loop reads CASSLGFLAGLETQYF. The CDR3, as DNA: TGTGCCAGCAGTTTAGGGTTCCTAGCGGGCTTAGAGACCCAGTACTTC.

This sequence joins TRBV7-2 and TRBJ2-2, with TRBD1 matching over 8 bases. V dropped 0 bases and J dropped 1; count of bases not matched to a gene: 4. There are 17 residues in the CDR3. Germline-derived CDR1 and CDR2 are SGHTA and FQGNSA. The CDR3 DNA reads TGTGCCAGCAGCTTAGCGTACGGGACAGGGAACACCGGGGAGCTGTTTTTT. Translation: CASSLAYGTGNTGELFF.

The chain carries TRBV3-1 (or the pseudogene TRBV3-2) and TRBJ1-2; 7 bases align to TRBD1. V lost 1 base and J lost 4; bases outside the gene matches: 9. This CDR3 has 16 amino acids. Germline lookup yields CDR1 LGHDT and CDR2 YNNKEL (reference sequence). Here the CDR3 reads CASSQAVAGGIYGYTF. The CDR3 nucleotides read TGTGCCAGCAGCCAAGCTGTGGCAGGGGGGATCTATGGCTACACCTTC.

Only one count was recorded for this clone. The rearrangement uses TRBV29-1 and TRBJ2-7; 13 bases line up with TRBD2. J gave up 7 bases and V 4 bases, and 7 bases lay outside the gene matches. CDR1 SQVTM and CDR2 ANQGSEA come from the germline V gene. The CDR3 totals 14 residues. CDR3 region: CSVGTSGSPGEQYF. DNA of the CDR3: TGCAGCGTTGGGACTAGCGGGAGCCCCGGGGAGCAGTACTTC.

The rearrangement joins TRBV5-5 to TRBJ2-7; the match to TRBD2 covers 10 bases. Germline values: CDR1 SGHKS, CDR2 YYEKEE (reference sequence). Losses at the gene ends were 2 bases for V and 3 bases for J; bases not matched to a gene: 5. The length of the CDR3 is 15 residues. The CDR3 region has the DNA TGTGCCAGCAGCTTAGGACTAGCGGAATACTACGAGCAGTACTTC. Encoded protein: CASSLGLAEYYEQYF.

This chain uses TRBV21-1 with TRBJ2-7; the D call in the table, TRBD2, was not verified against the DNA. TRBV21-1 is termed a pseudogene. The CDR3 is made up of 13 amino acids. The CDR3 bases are TGTGCCAGCAGCAAAGGACTCTCCTACGAGCAGTACTTC. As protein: CASSKGLSYEQYF.